Listed here are 31 T cell receptor beta chains from one sample, sequenced in a study of sequential checkpoint blockade in melanoma. Described treatment: randomized to nivolumab then ipilimumab (arm A) or the reverse (arm B). Generated by immunoSEQ multiplex PCR, the TCRdb table keeps only in-frame clones and is missing some. The top ten hold roughly a fifth of the sample, which has about 12,000 clones, about 26% seen once. The starting material was tumor tissue (inferred from file names), obtained from a patient given nivolumab and ipilimumab in sequence. The receptors derive from a human donor with melanoma.

The J gene is TRBJ1-3, the V gene TRBV19, with 9 bases matching TRBD1. The CDR3 sequence is 18 residues long. After removal of 2 bases from V and 2 bases from J, the junction contained 10 bases not matched to a gene. Germline CDR1 reads LNHDA; CDR2 reads SQIVND (reference sequence). CDR3 residues: CASSISASGTGTGNTIYF. For the CDR3, the DNA is TGTGCCAGTAGTATATCCGCCTCCGGGACAGGGACTGGAAACACCATATATTTT.

This clone was observed a handful of times. The CDR3: CASSYSALASEQYV. DNA of the CDR3: TGTGCCAGCAGTTACTCAGCACTAGCGAGCGAGCAGTACGTC. This chain connects TRBV6-8 to TRBJ2-7; 7 bases align to TRBD2. The CDR3 sequence is 14 residues long. V was pared by 0 bases and J by 6 bases, with 5 bases of the junction left unmatched. Germline V gene sequence: CDR1 MNHGY, CDR2 SAAAGT.

At least ten counts were recorded for this clone. V usage is TRBV4-1 and J usage is TRBJ1-4, with TRBD1 matching over 8 bases. Looked up from germline, CDR1 is MGHRA and CDR2 is YSYEKL. Trimming at V came to 5 bases and at J to 4 bases, leaving 6 bases not matched to a gene. The CDR3 length is 15 residues. The CDR3 loop reads CASSKGQGVNEKLFF. The CDR3 bases are TGCGCCAGCAGCAAAGGACAGGGAGTTAATGAAAAACTGTTTTTT.

V usage is TRBV19 and J usage is TRBJ2-2; 7 positions match TRBD1. This CDR3 has 12 residues. V trimming: 7 bases; J trimming: 7 bases; junction bases outside the gene matches: 3. From germline, CDR1 is LNHDA and CDR2 SQIVND (reference sequence). CDR3 in DNA: TGTGCCAGTAATCAGGGGGACGGGGAGCTGTTTTTT. The encoded protein is CASNQGDGELFF.

The chain uses TRBV11-3 and TRBJ1-2; D may be TRBD1 (5 bases). The CDR3 is 14 residues long. V gave up 8 bases and J gave up 8 bases, with 21 bases separating them. Germline loops: CDR1 SGHNT, CDR2 YENEEA. The CDR3 nucleotides are TGTGCCAGCGCCTCTTCGGGGGGTGCAAAAGGCTACACCTTC. It yields the protein CASASSGGAKGYTF. The variable domain in full, completed from reference TRBV11-3 and TRBJ1-2, reads EAGVVQSPRYKIIEKKQPVAFWCNPISGHNTLYWYLQNLGQGPELLIRYENEEAVDDSQLPKDRFSAERLKGVDSTLKIQPAELGDSAVYLCASASSGGAKGYTFGSGTRLTVV.

The chain has TRBV19 and TRBJ2-5; D perhaps matches TRBD2 (5 bases). The germline V gene encodes CDR1 LNHDA and CDR2 SQIVND (reference sequence). The CDR3 sequence is 13 residues long. The ends were cut back, 3 bases at V and 3 bases at J, with 8 bases in the middle. CDR3 residues: CASSITGKETQYF. CDR3 DNA sequence: TGTGCCAGTAGTATCACCGGGAAAGAGACCCAGTACTTC.

This clone was counted between two and nine times. This chain uses TRBV9 with TRBJ1-1, with D uncertain. CDR1 and CDR2 (germline): SGDLS, YYNGEE. This CDR3 has 13 residues. Trimming removed 4 bases from V and 1 base from J, with 8 bases in between. The CDR3 sequence is CASSHDWNTEAFF. CDR3 coding DNA: TGTGCCAGCAGCCATGACTGGAACACTGAAGCTTTCTTT.

Many counts were recorded for this clone. This chain connects TRBV11-3 to TRBJ1-2; D not resolved. The CDR3 spans 15 residues. The germline V gene has CDR1 SGHNT and CDR2 YENEEA. The ends were cut back, 3 bases at V and 3 bases at J, with 14 bases in the middle. The CDR3 loop reads CASSLSAGKDYGYTF. CDR3 coding DNA: TGTGCCAGCAGCTTGAGTGCAGGAAAGGACTATGGCTACACCTTC.

This chain connects TRBV18 to TRBJ2-7; tentative D call: TRBD2 (5 bases). Deletions cut 1 base from V and 2 bases from J, with 9 bases between. Per the germline V gene, CDR1 is KGHSH and CDR2 is LQKENI. This CDR3 comprises 14 residues. The CDR3 nucleotides read TGTGCCAGCTCACCACACCGGGAAACCTACGAGCAGTACTTC. It yields the protein CASSPHRETYEQYF.

The chain is built from TRBV18 and TRBJ1-1; no firm D call. CDR1 is KGHSH and CDR2 is LQKENI in the germline V gene. V was pared by 6 bases and J by 3 bases, with 17 bases between. This CDR3 region has 15 residues. The CDR3: CASSRFGGSDTEAFF. The CDR3 DNA reads as TGTGCCAGCTCTCGGTTTGGCGGGTCGGACACTGAAGCTTTCTTT.

The V call is TRBV5-1, the J call TRBJ1-1; D might be TRBD1 (5 bases). This CDR3 contains 15 residues. Germline CDR1 and CDR2: SGHRS and YFSETQ. Trimming pared 0 bases from V and 8 bases from J, leaving 17 bases between. CDR3: CASSLVSRGQGEAFF. DNA of the CDR3: TGCGCCAGCAGCTTGGTCTCGAGGGGCCAAGGGGAAGCTTTCTTT. The variable domain in full, with the rest retrieved from reference TRBV5-1 and TRBJ1-1, is KAGVTQTPRYLIKTRGQQVTLSCSPISGHRSVSWYQQTPGQGLQFLFEYFSETQRNKGNFPGRFSGRQFSNSRSEMNVSTLELGDSALYLCASSLVSRGQGEAFFGQGTRLTVV.

This clone was found a few times. The chain joins TRBV6-8 to TRBJ2-7; D is perhaps TRBD2 (5 bases). The CDR3 covers 13 residues. Trimming took off 4 bases at V and 3 bases at J, with 10 bases between the two ends. The V gene's germline CDR1 is MNHGY and CDR2 SAAAGT. This chain's CDR3 is CASSSGSLYEQYV. The CDR3 nucleotides read TGTGCCAGCAGTTCGGGGTCCCTCTACGAGCAGTACGTC.

This clone was detected ten times or more. The chain joins TRBV9 to TRBJ1-4; 8 nucleotides match TRBD1. This CDR3 is built from 15 residues. CDR1 and CDR2 from the germline V gene are SGDLS and YYNGEE. V lost 4 bases and J lost 8; bases outside the gene matches: 10. The CDR3 coding sequence is TGTGCCAGCAGCTCTCAGACAGGGGTATCAGAAAAACTGTTTTTT. Translation gives CASSSQTGVSEKLFF.

This clone was observed many times. The chain has TRBV11-3 and TRBJ2-3; tentatively, D is TRBD1 (6 bases). Trimming shortened V by 4 bases and J by 0 bases, and 11 bases separated the two germline ends. Germline V gene sequence: CDR1 SGHNT, CDR2 YENEEA. There are 15 residues in the CDR3. The CDR3 DNA is TGTGCCAGCAGCTCGACAGGTTCTAGCACAGATACGCAGTATTTT. Translation gives CASSSTGSSTDTQYF.

In its sample, this clone was seen a few times. The chain couples TRBV11-3 to TRBJ2-7; 9 positions agree with TRBD1. The V segment lost 2 bases and the J segment 5 bases; nucleotides outside the gene matches: 7. Per the germline V gene, CDR1 is SGHNT and CDR2 is YENEEA. The CDR3 contains 15 residues. The CDR3 protein is CASSLCGRDRDEQYV. Written as DNA, the CDR3 is TGTGCCAGCAGCTTATGTGGCCGGGACAGGGACGAGCAGTACGTC.

This clone showed up just a few times. The chain combines TRBV6-8 with TRBJ1-3; no clear D gene. V was shortened by 2 bases and J by 0 bases, with 11 bases between the two germline ends. Germline CDR1 and CDR2: MNHGY and SAAAGT. The CDR3 runs 16 residues. The CDR3 region is CASSYRHRSSGNTIYF. The CDR3 nucleotides are TGTGCCAGCAGTTACCGGCACCGATCCTCTGGAAACACCATATATTTT.

This clone was seen more than once but under ten times. The V call is TRBV6-8, the J call TRBJ2-4; no clear D. Germline V CDR1 and CDR2: MNHGY, SAAAGT. The ends were cut back, 5 bases at V and 6 bases at J, with 26 bases in the middle. This CDR3 has 18 residues. For the CDR3, the DNA is TGTGCCAGCAGTGTTGAGAAGGGAAAGAGCCGTGTCACAAACATTCAGTACTTC. Translating gives CASSVEKGKSRVTNIQYF.

This clone was seen only a few times. The chain has TRBV9 and TRBJ1-4; possible D gene TRBD1, 5 bases. Deletions cut 4 bases from V and 5 bases from J, with 12 bases between. This CDR3 is 14 amino acids long. Germline V gene sequence: CDR1 SGDLS, CDR2 YYNGEE. The CDR3 DNA follows: TGTGCCAGCAGCTTGGACACTGGGAATGAAAAACTGTTTTTT. Its translation: CASSLDTGNEKLFF.

This clone was found a few times. V is TRBV11-3 and J is TRBJ1-5, with 7 nucleotides matching TRBD1. The V and J ends lost 5 bases and 3 bases, in that order; junction bases with no gene match: 7. The CDR3 has 15 residues. Per the germline V gene, CDR1 is SGHNT and CDR2 is YENEEA. The CDR3 DNA is TGTGCCAGCAGCCCGTCGGGACAGAACAATCAGCCCCAGCATTTT. It yields the protein CASSPSGQNNQPQHF.

This clone came up a few times. The chain has TRBV11-3 and TRBJ2-1; TRBD2 might be the D (7 bases). V dropped 3 bases and J dropped 4 bases, with 16 bases sitting between them. The CDR3 is 16 residues long. The germline gives CDR1 SGHNT, CDR2 YENEEA. The CDR3, as DNA: TGTGCCAGCAGCTTGGATGCGGGGGCGGTATACAATGAGCAGTTCTTC. Its protein is CASSLDAGAVYNEQFF.

This clone has just a few counts. Here the CDR3 DNA reads TGTGCCAGCAGCTTAATGTGGGGAATCAATGGCTACACCTTC. Protein sequence: CASSLMWGINGYTF. The chain combines TRBV9 with TRBJ1-2, with D hard to call. Germline V lookup: CDR1 SGDLS, CDR2 YYNGEE. The CDR3 has 14 residues. V lost 4 bases and J 6 bases, leaving 16 bases between the germline ends.

In DNA form, the CDR3 reads TGCGCCAGCAGCTTGGTCGGGGGTAAGAACACTGAAGCTTTCTTT. It encodes CASSLVGGKNTEAFF. The chain employs TRBV5-1 and TRBJ1-1; D perhaps matches TRBD1 (5 bases). CDR1 and CDR2 from the germline V gene are SGHRS and YFSETQ. Trimming took 0 bases from V and 1 from J, leaving 10 bases between them. The length of the CDR3 is 15 residues. Based on the CDR3 plus reference TRBV5-1 and TRBJ1-1, the full variable domain is KAGVTQTPRYLIKTRGQQVTLSCSPISGHRSVSWYQQTPGQGLQFLFEYFSETQRNKGNFPGRFSGRQFSNSRSEMNVSTLELGDSALYLCASSLVGGKNTEAFFGQGTRLTVV.

The chain employs TRBV11-3 and TRBJ1-5, with D possibly being TRBD1 (5 bases). Germline CDR1 SGHNT, CDR2 YENEEA. The CDR3 covers 14 residues. Trimming removed 5 bases from V and 2 bases from J, with 10 bases in between. CDR3 nucleotide sequence: TGTGCCAGCAGCCAAGGGGAGGGCAATCAGCCCCAGCATTTT. Amino acid sequence: CASSQGEGNQPQHF.

This clone has at least ten counts. The genes are TRBV28 and TRBJ2-2; 7 nucleotides agree with TRBD1. This CDR3 is 14 amino acids long. Looked up from germline, CDR1 is MDHEN and CDR2 is SYDVKM. Unmatched junction bases numbered 5, after V lost 6 bases and J lost 4 bases. The CDR3 nucleotides are TGTGCCAGCAGCACGACAGGGAGCACCGGGGAGCTGTTTTTT. Its translation: CASSTTGSTGELFF.

The chain combines TRBV19 with TRBJ2-7; D tentatively reads TRBD1 or TRBD2 (5 bases each). The CDR3 is 15 residues long. Germline V gene sequence: CDR1 LNHDA, CDR2 SQIVND (reference sequence). The V gene lost 5 bases and the J gene lost 2 bases, with 16 bases spanning the gap. The CDR3 is CASSPVRWGTYEQYF. The CDR3 DNA reads TGTGCCAGTAGTCCCGTGAGGTGGGGGACCTACGAGCAGTACTTC.

This clone was seen at least ten times. The CDR3 loop is CASSEGQGWPQHF. In DNA, the CDR3 is TGTGCCAGCAGCGAGGGACAGGGGTGGCCCCAGCATTTT. The chain uses TRBV6-8 and TRBJ1-5; 10 nucleotides align to TRBD1. With V trimmed by 6 bases and J by 9 bases, 5 bases remained unmatched. The CDR3 runs 13 residues. Germline V gene sequence: CDR1 MNHGY, CDR2 SAAAGT.

This chain uses TRBV19 with TRBJ1-1; D is unclear. Trimming left V 4 bases short and J 1 base short, with 13 bases between. The germline V gene encodes CDR1 LNHDA and CDR2 SQIVND (reference sequence). The CDR3 sequence is 15 residues long. CDR3 region: CASSTGWGTNTEAFF. The DNA of the CDR3 is TGTGCCAGTAGTACCGGTTGGGGTACGAACACTGAAGCTTTCTTT.

The gene calls are TRBV19 and TRBJ1-1; D uncertain. Germline loops: CDR1 LNHDA, CDR2 SQIVND (reference sequence). The CDR3 has 14 amino acids. Trimming pared 7 bases from V and 4 bases from J, leaving 16 bases between. DNA for the CDR3: TGTGCCAGTACCCCCAACAGAGGAGCCACTGAAGCTTTCTTT. It codes for CASTPNRGATEAFF.

V gene TRBV5-1 combines with J gene TRBJ2-2; D is perhaps TRBD1 (6 bases). The CDR3 covers 15 residues. CDR1 SGHRS and CDR2 YFSETQ come from the germline V gene. V lost 3 bases, J lost 4 bases, and 13 bases lay in between. CDR3 in DNA: TGCGCCAGCAGCTCGACGGACAGATTCACCGGGGAGCTGTTTTTT. The encoded protein is CASSSTDRFTGELFF.

The V call is TRBV14, the J call TRBJ2-7; D is perhaps TRBD1 or TRBD2 (6 bases each). V was cut by 2 bases and J by 2 bases, with 10 bases left in between. The CDR3 consists of 14 residues. Germline CDR1 and CDR2: SGHDN and FVKESK. The CDR3: CASSQWGAAYEQYF. For the CDR3, the DNA is TGTGCCAGCAGCCAATGGGGGGCCGCCTACGAGCAGTACTTC.

The gene calls are TRBV19 and TRBJ2-2, with D hard to call. This CDR3 has 14 residues. The V end was cut by 5 bases, the J end by 4 bases, with 11 bases between. The germline V gene encodes CDR1 LNHDA and CDR2 SQIVND (reference sequence). The CDR3 DNA sequence: TGTGCCAGTAGTCCCTCGGTAGCCACCGGGGAGCTGTTTTTT. This codes for CASSPSVATGELFF.